This record looks at one T cell receptor (beta chain) sequence and its context. These data originate in a study of T cell responses to AZD1222 COVID-19 vaccine. V was pared by 0 bases and J by 0 bases, with 5 bases between. Germline loops: CDR1 MNHEY, CDR2 SVGEGT. This CDR3 contains 14 residues. Produced via immunoSEQ multiplex PCR; TCRdb's table is partial and in-frame only. The sample carries tens of thousands of clones, roughly 87% recorded once. The genes are TRBV6-2 or TRBV6-3 and TRBJ1-1; D unclear. The TCR was taken from an adult who received the AZD1222 COVID-19 vaccine. The sample consisted of peripheral blood, taken 28 days after the second AZD1222 dose. The CDR3 DNA sequence: TGTGCCAGCAGTTACTCGCCGGTGAACACTGAAGCTTTCTTT. Amino acid sequence: CASSYSPVNTEAFF.